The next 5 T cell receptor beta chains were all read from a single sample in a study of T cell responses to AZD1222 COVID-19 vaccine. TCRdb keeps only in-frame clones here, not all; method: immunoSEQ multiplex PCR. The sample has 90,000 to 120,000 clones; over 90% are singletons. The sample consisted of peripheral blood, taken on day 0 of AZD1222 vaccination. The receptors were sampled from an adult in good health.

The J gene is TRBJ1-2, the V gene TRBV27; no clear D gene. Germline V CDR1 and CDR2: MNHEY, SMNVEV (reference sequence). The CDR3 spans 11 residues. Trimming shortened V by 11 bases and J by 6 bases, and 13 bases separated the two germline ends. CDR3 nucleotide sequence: TGTGCCTTTGAGGGCGACAATGGCTACACCTTC. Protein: CAFEGDNGYTF.

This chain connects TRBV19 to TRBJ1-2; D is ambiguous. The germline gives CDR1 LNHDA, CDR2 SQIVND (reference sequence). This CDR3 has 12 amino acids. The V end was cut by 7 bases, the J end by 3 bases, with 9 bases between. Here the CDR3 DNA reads TGTGCCAGTAATTTCAAGGACTATGGCTACACCTTC. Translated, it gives CASNFKDYGYTF.

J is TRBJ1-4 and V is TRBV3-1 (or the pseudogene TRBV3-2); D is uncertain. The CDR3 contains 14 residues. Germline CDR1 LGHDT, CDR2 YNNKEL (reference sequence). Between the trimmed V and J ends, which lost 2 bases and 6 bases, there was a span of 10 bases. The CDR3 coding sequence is TGTGCCAGCAGCCAATTTGGGCTTCATGAAAAACTGTTTTTT. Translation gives CASSQFGLHEKLFF.

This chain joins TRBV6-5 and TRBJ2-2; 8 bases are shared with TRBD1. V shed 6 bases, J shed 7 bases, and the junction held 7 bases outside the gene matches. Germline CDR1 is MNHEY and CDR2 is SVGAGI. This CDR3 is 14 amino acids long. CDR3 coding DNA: TGTGCCAGCAGGGAGTTACAGGGGGACGGGGAGCTGTTTTTT. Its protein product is CASRELQGDGELFF.

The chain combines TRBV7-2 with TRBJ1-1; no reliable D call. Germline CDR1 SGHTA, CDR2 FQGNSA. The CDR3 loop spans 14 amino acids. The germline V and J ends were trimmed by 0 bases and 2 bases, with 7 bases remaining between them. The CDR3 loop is CASSLANLNTEAFF. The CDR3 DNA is TGTGCCAGCAGCTTAGCAAACCTCAACACTGAAGCTTTCTTT.